These T cell receptor beta chains were read from a single sample in a study of B cell selection in AIRE deficiency. Assay used: immunoSEQ multiplex PCR; TCRdb lists only in-frame clones, some missing. The data contain 12,000 to 15,000 clones, roughly 91% of them singletons. Sample: Tregs sorted from PBMCs. These TCRs come from a human donor with AIRE deficiency. Both conserved end residues are part of each CDR3. D genes are given only for firm matches. Size tells how often a clone was seen (once, few, many) or the class of an expanded clone, and some rows leave it out.

>TRBJ1-4|NA|once|TRBV10-3
TGTGCCATCAGTGAGCCGACAATCACTAATGAAAAACTGTTTTTT
CAISEPTITNEKLFF
>TRBJ2-7|NA|NA|TRBV6-5
TGTGCCAGCAGTTACGGCGGGGAGCAGTACTTC
CASSYGGEQYF
>TRBJ1-1|TRBD1|NA|TRBV28
TGTGCCAGCACAAGACAGGGGGTCGTCACTGAAGCTTTCTTT
CASTRQGVVTEAFF
>TRBJ2-7|TRBD2|NA|TRBV6-6
TGTGCCAGCAGTTGGGCTAGCGGTTTGTACGAGCAGTACTTC
CASSWASGLYEQYF
>TRBJ2-6|NA|NA|TRBV9
TGTGCCAGCAGCACGCGACAGGTGGGGCAGCATGGGGCCAACGTCCTGACTTTC
CASSTRQVGQHGANVLTF
>TRBJ2-1|TRBD1|NA|TRBV5-1
TGCGCCAGCAGCTTATTTGTGGACAGGGCGACCTACAATGAGCAGTTCTTC
CASSLFVDRATYNEQFF
>TRBJ1-2|NA|NA|TRBV6-1
TGTGCCAGCAGTGAGGGGCATCTTGAGAATGGCTACACCTTC
CASSEGHLENGYTF
>TRBJ2-3|TRBD2|NA|TRBV11-2
TGTGCCAGCAGCTTAATGTTGACTAGCGAACAAGATACGCAGTATTTT
CASSLMLTSEQDTQYF
>TRBJ1-1|NA|NA|TRBV10-3
TGTGCCATCAGGGACGTACGGAAGAATCCTGAAGCTTTCTTT
CAIRDVRKNPEAFF
>TRBJ2-7|NA|NA|TRBV5-5
TGTGCCAGCAAAATTAATGCACAGCTTAACTACGAGCAGTACTTC
CASKINAQLNYEQYF
>TRBJ2-4|TRBD1|NA|TRBV6-6
TGTGCCAGCAGTTACGGACAGGGGGGCAAAAACATTCAGTACTTC
CASSYGQGGKNIQYF
>TRBJ2-7|TRBD2|few|TRBV7-2
TGTGCCAGCAGCTCCTCGACTAGCGGGAGGAACGAGCAGTACTTC
CASSSSTSGRNEQYF
>TRBJ1-2|NA|NA|TRBV27
TGTGCCAGCAGTTTATTGGCGGGTCTCGGGGGGGGCTATGGCTACACCTTC
CASSLLAGLGGGYGYTF
>TRBJ2-1|TRBD2|NA|TRBV7-2
TGTGCCAGCAGCTATCCCGGGACTAGCGGGAGCCCTGCGGATGAGCAGTTCTTC
CASSYPGTSGSPADEQFF
>TRBJ2-1|NA|NA|TRBV7-3
TGTGCCAGCAGCTTAACTAAACGGGAGCAGTTCTTC
CASSLTKREQFF
>TRBJ2-4|TRBD2|NA|TRBV4-2
TGTGCCAGCAGCCAAGAAGGGTGGCGCGGGAGAGGTGGCATTCAGTACTTC
CASSQEGWRGRGGIQYF
>TRBJ1-1|NA|once|TRBV28
TGTGCCAGCAGTCCCCAGGGACGAAATCTCCTGGTTGAAGCTTTCTTT
CASSPQGRNLLVEAFF
>TRBJ2-7|TRBD1|once|TRBV18
TGTGCCAGCTCTCGGGACAGGTACGAGCAGTACTTC
CASSRDRYEQYF
>TRBJ1-1|NA|NA|TRBV20-1
TGCAGTGCTTCTAACACTGAAGCTTTCTTT
CSASNTEAFF
>TRBJ2-3|TRBD2|NA|TRBV9
TGTGCCAGCAGCGAACTAGCGGGAGGTTTGTTGCATACGCAGTATTTT
CASSELAGGLLHTQYF
>TRBJ2-5|NA|NA|TRBV4-2
TGTGCCAGCAGCCCGGGACCGCCGAGGGAGACCCAGTACTTC
CASSPGPPRETQYF
>TRBJ1-1|NA|NA|TRBV6-6
TGTGCCAGCAGGGAATGGTCCAGGGGGAACACTGAAGCTTTCTTT
CASREWSRGNTEAFF
>TRBJ2-1|TRBD2|NA|TRBV19
TGTGCCAGCACTGAGACTAGCGGGTCCTACAATGAGCAGTTCTTC
CASTETSGSYNEQFF
>TRBJ2-1|NA|NA|TRBV18
TGTGCCAGCTCACCACCGTCGTTGGTACAGGGATCAACGAGGGGGTTCTTC
CASSPPSLVQGSTRGFF
>TRBJ2-6|NA|once|TRBV18
TGTGCCAGCTCACCACGGACTGGTAGCTCTGGGGCCAACGTCCTGACTTTC
CASSPRTGSSGANVLTF
>TRBJ2-7|NA|NA|TRBV10-2
TGCGCCAGCTGTCGGACTCTAGACCTTTGGGAGCAGTACTTC
CASCRTLDLWEQYF
>TRBJ2-5|NA|NA|TRBV7-8
TGTGCCAGCAGCTTCGTACAGGGAGGTCTTTCCCAGTACTTC
CASSFVQGGLSQYF
>TRBJ1-1|NA|NA|TRBV29-1
TGCAGCGCCAGAAGGGAGAACACTGAAGCTTTCTTT
CSARRENTEAFF
>TRBJ1-2|NA|NA|TRBV6-5
TGTGCCAGCAGTCGTAGCGGGGCGGGGTATGGCTACACCTTC
CASSRSGAGYGYTF
>TRBJ1-5|TRBD1|NA|TRBV6-5
TGTGCCAGCAGTTTTATTGGGACAGGGTCTTGGCAGCCCCAGCATTTT
CASSFIGTGSWQPQHF
>TRBJ2-1|TRBD2|NA|TRBV11-2
TGTGCCAGCACCAAAGGACAACTAGCGGTTGGTGAGCAGTTCTTC
CASTKGQLAVGEQFF
>TRBJ1-4|NA|NA|TRBV7-2
TGTGCCAGCAGCCCCCGTGGGGGGGGCACTAATGAAAAACTGTTTTTT
CASSPRGGGTNEKLFF
>TRBJ2-1|TRBD2|NA|TRBV7-9
TGTGCCAGCAGCCCCCAGGCGAGGACTAGTCTCTACAATGAGCAGTTCTTC
CASSPQARTSLYNEQFF
>TRBJ1-3|NA|NA|TRBV19
TGTGCCAGTAGTAGTCTGGTTGGACGAAACACCATATATTTT
CASSSLVGRNTIYF
>TRBJ2-1|NA|once|TRBV28
TGTGCCAGCAGCCCCGGGACGCCTTTCTACAATGAGCAGTTCTTC
CASSPGTPFYNEQFF
>TRBJ2-1|TRBD2|once|TRBV28
TGTGCCAGCAGTCATCTAGCGGGAGGGCCCGATGAGCAGTTCTTC
CASSHLAGGPDEQFF
>TRBJ1-6|TRBD1|NA|TRBV28
TGTGCCAGCAGTCCCACAGGGGCTCGTAATTCACCCCTCCACTTT
CASSPTGARNSPLHF
>TRBJ2-5|NA|NA|TRBV7-9
TGTGCCAGCAGCCTTATCCCGGGCCTGGTGGGATCAGAGACCCAGTACTTC
CASSLIPGLVGSETQYF
>TRBJ2-7|TRBD2|NA|TRBV7-3
TGTGCCAGCAGCCCCACCGGGACTAGCAGGTCCGAGCAGTACTTC
CASSPTGTSRSEQYF
>TRBJ2-2|NA|NA|TRBV11-1
TGTGCCAGCAGCTTCCAGACAACCGGGGAGCTGTTTTTT
CASSFQTTGELFF
>TRBJ2-3|NA|NA|TRBV7-2
TGTGCCAGCAGCCCACATTGGCCTGGCACAGATACGCAGTATTTT
CASSPHWPGTDTQYF
>TRBJ1-2|NA|NA|TRBV7-9
TGTGCCAGCAGCTTAGGATCGGGGAAACAAGGCTACACCTTC
CASSLGSGKQGYTF
>TRBJ2-7|TRBD1|NA|TRBV4-1
TGCGCCAGCAGCCAGGAGGTGACAGGGGTCTACGAGCAGTACTTC
CASSQEVTGVYEQYF
>TRBJ2-1|TRBD2|NA|TRBV11-3
TGTGCCAGCAGCTTAGGGGGTCCCTCACTAGCGACCCCCAGCAATGAGCAGTTCTTC
CASSLGGPSLATPSNEQFF
>TRBJ2-7|NA|NA|TRBV7-6
TGTGCCAGCAGTCTAGCCTCAGGAGAGCAGTACTTC
CASSLASGEQYF
>TRBJ2-5|NA|NA|TRBV27
TGTGCCAGCTTCTCTGGTGGGACCCAGTACTTC
CASFSGGTQYF
>TRBJ2-5|NA|NA|TRBV5-1
TGCGCCAGCAGCTTGGGGAGACAGAGCCAAGAGACCCAGTACTTC
CASSLGRQSQETQYF
>TRBJ1-5|TRBD1|NA|TRBV2
TGTGCCAGCAGTGAAGAGTGGACAGGTTTACAGCCCCAGCATTTT
CASSEEWTGLQPQHF
>TRBJ2-6|NA|once|TRBV7-2
TGTGCCAGCAAGGCTCCTTCTGGGGCCAACGTCCTGACTTTC
CASKAPSGANVLTF
>TRBJ1-2|TRBD1|NA|TRBV2
TGTGCCAGCGTTACCGACAGGGCACGGAGCTATGGCTACACCTTC
CASVTDRARSYGYTF
>TRBJ2-7|TRBD2|NA|TRBV6-1
TGTGCCAGCAGTGCCCGTTTTGGGACTAGCGGGAAGGACGAGCAGTACTTC
CASSARFGTSGKDEQYF
>TRBJ1-2|NA|once|TRBV6-1
TGTGCCAGCGCATTGACGGACCGATCTAACTATGGCTACACCTTC
CASALTDRSNYGYTF
>TRBJ1-1|NA|NA|TRBV18
TGTGCCAGCTCACCATCAGGGGACACTGAAGCTTTCTTT
CASSPSGDTEAFF
>TRBJ2-7|TRBD1|NA|TRBV30
TGTGCCTGGAGCGTTGATAGGATTAACAGGGGTTTCAACGAGCAGTACTTC
CAWSVDRINRGFNEQYF